The 4 T cell receptor beta chains reported below all come from one sample, sequenced in a study of T cell responses to AZD1222 COVID-19 vaccine. Here immunoSEQ multiplex PCR was the method, and the copy in TCRdb shows in-frame clones only, minus some. Of 50,000 or so clones in the sample, about 87% are singletons; the top ten hold approximately 15%. The sequences come from peripheral blood, collected on day 0 of AZD1222 vaccination. Receptor source: an adult in good health.

This rearrangement joins TRBV24-1 to TRBJ2-5, with 8 bases aligning to TRBD1. The CDR3 contains 16 residues. Germline V gene data show CDR1 as KGHDR and CDR2 as SFDVKD. Germline trimming cut 8 bases from V and 0 bases from J; bases unmatched to any gene: 10. In DNA, the CDR3 is TGTGCCACCACCTCGAGCAGGGGGCGCGACCAAGAGACCCAGTACTTC. It yields the protein CATTSSRGRDQETQYF.

The chain uses TRBV6-5 and TRBJ1-5; D is unclear. CDR1 and CDR2 from the germline V gene are MNHEY and SVGAGI. This CDR3 is built from 14 residues. V lost 1 base and J 2 bases, leaving 6 bases between the germline ends. The CDR3 sequence is CASSYFQGNQPQHF. The CDR3 nucleotides are TGTGCCAGCAGTTACTTCCAGGGCAATCAGCCCCAGCATTTT.

The chain combines TRBV28 with TRBJ1-2, with 11 bases fitting TRBD1. This CDR3 region has 15 residues. V gave up 7 bases and J gave up 4 bases; unmatched junction bases: 8. CDR1 is MDHEN, CDR2 SYDVKM, per germline. CDR3 residues: CASIPIGTGGYGYTF. The CDR3 bases are TGTGCCAGCATTCCAATAGGGACAGGGGGCTATGGCTACACCTTC.

The chain is built from TRBV7-3 and TRBJ2-7; 8 bases line up with TRBD2. The germline gives CDR1 SGHTA, CDR2 FQGTGA. V was pared by 8 bases and J by 5 bases, with 8 bases of the junction left unmatched. The CDR3 totals 13 residues. This chain's CDR3 is CASASSGIHEQYF. CDR3 DNA sequence: TGTGCCAGCGCCAGTAGCGGGATCCACGAGCAGTACTTC.